The 26 T cell receptor beta chains below all came from one sample that was sequenced in a study of blood T cell repertoires in COVID-19. This table comes from immunoSEQ multiplex PCR, and its TCRdb copy is limited to in-frame clones, with some not included. This sample has 290,000 or so clones; around 86% occur once, and the top ten carry over 1%. Sequencing was done on a sample of peripheral blood. Receptors originate from an older man with acute or convalescent COVID-19.

The chain joins TRBV19 to TRBJ2-1, with a tentative D call TRBD2 (5 bases). The V gene's germline CDR1 is LNHDA and CDR2 SQIVND (reference sequence). The CDR3 contains 12 residues. V was clipped by 6 bases and J by 9 bases, with 12 bases between them. The chain's CDR3 is CASSGISVEQFF. CDR3 in DNA: TGTGCCAGTAGCGGGATCTCTGTTGAGCAGTTCTTC.

The V call is TRBV24-1, the J call TRBJ2-3; 8 positions agree with TRBD2. This CDR3 is 17 amino acids long. CDR1 and CDR2 from the germline V gene are KGHDR and SFDVKD. V was clipped by 2 bases and J by 2 bases; unmatched bases: 8. The DNA for the CDR3 is TGTGCCACCAGTGATTGGGCAGCGGGGGCAGACACAGATACGCAGTATTTT. Translated, it gives CATSDWAAGADTDTQYF.

This clone was counted a single time. The V call is TRBV5-4, the J call TRBJ2-2; 15 bases are shared with TRBD2. The CDR3 totals 17 residues. Trimming took 3 bases from V and 4 from J; bases not matched to a gene: 4. Germline CDR1 and CDR2: SGHNT and YYREEE (reference sequence). DNA for the CDR3: TGTGCCAGCAGCTCCCGGACTAGCGGGGGGGCCACCGGGGAGCTGTTTTTT. Translating gives CASSSRTSGGATGELFF.

This chain links TRBV7-7 with TRBJ2-5; D remains ambiguous. V lost 5 bases and J 5 bases, leaving 12 bases between the germline ends. The CDR3 loop spans 13 amino acids. Germline V gene sequence: CDR1 SSHAT, CDR2 FNYEAQ (reference sequence). The CDR3 coding sequence is TGTGCCAGCAGCCGAGAGGTCGTGGAGACCCAGTACTTC. It translates to CASSREVVETQYF.

CDR3: CASSIGQDKGEQYF. CDR3 coding DNA: TGTGCCAGCAGCATCGGACAGGATAAGGGCGAGCAGTACTTC. The chain joins TRBV7-2 to TRBJ2-7, with 7 bases identical to TRBD1. The germline V gene encodes CDR1 SGHTA and CDR2 FQGNSA. CDR3 size: 14 residues. Trimming took 5 bases from V and 6 from J; bases not matched to a gene: 10.

V is TRBV6-2 or TRBV6-3 and J is TRBJ2-2; 9 bases fit TRBD1. The CDR3 loop spans 16 amino acids. CDR1 and CDR2 from the germline V gene are MNHEY and SVGEGT. Germline trimming cut 4 bases from V and 5 bases from J; bases unmatched to any gene: 8. CDR3 sequence (DNA): TGTGCCAGCAGTTCTCTACAGGGGGCAAGGACCGGGGAGCTGTTTTTT. Translation gives CASSSLQGARTGELFF.

This rearrangement joins TRBV19 to TRBJ1-5, with D possibly matching TRBD1 (5 bases). Germline V gene lookup returns CDR1 LNHDA and CDR2 SQIVND (reference sequence). The CDR3 extends over 16 amino acids. Trimming took off 3 bases at V and 4 bases at J, with 16 bases between the two ends. CDR3 sequence (DNA): TGTGCCAGTAGTATCTTAGGGCAGGGCCGAAATCAGCCCCAGCATTTT. Protein product: CASSILGQGRNQPQHF.

The CDR3 region is CASSFSGGGSNEQFF. The DNA for the CDR3 is TGTGCCAGCAGTTTCTCGGGCGGGGGGTCTAATGAGCAGTTCTTC. V is TRBV28 and J is TRBJ2-1, with 8 bases matching TRBD2. Trimming cost V 3 bases and J 7 bases; bases outside gene matches: 8. CDR1 MDHEN and CDR2 SYDVKM come from the germline V gene. The CDR3 is 15 amino acids.

The chain is built from TRBV13 and TRBJ2-2, with D unresolved. Germline V gene sequence: CDR1 PRHDT, CDR2 FYEKMQ (reference sequence). V lost 2 bases, J lost 3 bases, and 13 bases lay in between. The CDR3 sequence is 16 residues long. CDR3 nucleotide sequence: TGTGCCAGCAGCTTAAGGCAGGTCCAGCACACCGGGGAGCTGTTTTTT. It is translated as CASSLRQVQHTGELFF. Supplemented by reference TRBV13 and TRBJ2-2, the full variable domain reads AAGVIQSPRHLIKEKRETATLKCYPIPRHDTVYWYQQGPGQDPQFLISFYEKMQSDKGSIPDRFSAQQFSDYHSELNMSSLELGDSALYFCASSLRQVQHTGELFFGEGSRLTVL.

V usage is TRBV6-4 and J usage is TRBJ1-2; 8 nucleotides match TRBD1. J was trimmed by 3 bases and V by 4 bases; bases with no gene match: 7. CDR1 MRHNA and CDR2 SNTAGT come from the germline V gene. The CDR3 consists of 15 residues. CDR3 sequence (DNA): TGTGCCAGCAGTGGGTTCAGGGGGCGGGACTATGGCTACACCTTC. This translates into CASSGFRGRDYGYTF.

This clone was detected once. The rearrangement links TRBV18 to TRBJ2-6; the D is unclear. Germline V gene data show CDR1 as KGHSH and CDR2 as LQKENI. CDR3 length: 15 amino acids. The V end was cut by 4 bases, the J end by 0 bases, with 7 bases between. DNA for the CDR3: TGTGCCAGCTCACTTTTCCACTCTGGGGCCAACGTCCTGACTTTC. This gives the protein CASSLFHSGANVLTF.

This chain links TRBV20-1 with TRBJ1-5; weak D call: TRBD1 (5 bases). Trimming stripped 3 bases from V and 2 bases from J, with 20 bases between. The CDR3 length is 17 residues. Germline V gives CDR1 DFQATT, CDR2 SNEGSKA (reference sequence). CDR3 bases: TGCAGTGCTAGTTCCGGATCATTGGGGCATGGCAATCAGCCCCAGCATTTT. Translation: CSASSGSLGHGNQPQHF.

The chain couples TRBV19 to TRBJ2-2, with 10 bases that match TRBD2. Germline CDR1 LNHDA, CDR2 SQIVND (reference sequence). After removal of 4 bases from V and 1 base from J, the junction contained 9 bases not matched to a gene. CDR3 length: 18 amino acids. CDR3 protein: CASSSTPIAGGNTGELFF. CDR3 bases: TGTGCCAGTAGTAGCACCCCCATAGCGGGGGGGAACACCGGGGAGCTGTTTTTT.

The V and J genes are TRBV6-6 and TRBJ1-2; D is possibly TRBD1 (5 bases). In germline, CDR1 is MNHNY, CDR2 SVGAGI (reference sequence). This CDR3 is 14 amino acids long. The V end was cut by 0 bases, the J end by 8 bases, with 13 bases between. The CDR3 nucleotides are TGTGCCAGCAGTTACTCGGCAGGGCAAGAAGGCTACACCTTC. This translates into CASSYSAGQEGYTF.

The chain couples TRBV28 to TRBJ1-3; D possibly corresponds to TRBD1 (6 bases). The CDR3 runs 14 residues. Germline-derived CDR1 and CDR2 are MDHEN and SYDVKM. V was shortened by 6 bases and J by 2 bases, with 11 bases between the two germline ends. Here the CDR3 DNA reads TGTGCCAGCAGCACAGGGACGACTGGAAACACCATATATTTT. This translates into CASSTGTTGNTIYF.

The chain carries TRBV18 and TRBJ2-2; possible D gene TRBD2, 7 bases. The V gene lost 2 bases and the J gene lost 0 bases, with 10 bases spanning the gap. There are 16 residues in the CDR3. Germline V gives CDR1 KGHSH, CDR2 LQKENI. Here the CDR3 DNA reads TGTGCCAGCTCACCAACGCGGGGGCCGAACACCGGGGAGCTGTTTTTT. This translates into CASSPTRGPNTGELFF.

The gene calls are TRBV29-1 and TRBJ1-1, with TRBD1 matching over 7 bases. Germline V gene data show CDR1 as SQVTM and CDR2 as ANQGSEA. Trimming at V came to 6 bases and at J to 3 bases, leaving 13 bases not matched to a gene. CDR3 size: 15 residues. Written as DNA, the CDR3 is TGCAGCGTCGGATCGAACAGGGGCGGGCACACTGAAGCTTTCTTT. Translation gives CSVGSNRGGHTEAFF.

The chain joins TRBV3-1 (or the pseudogene TRBV3-2) to TRBJ2-2; TRBD2 aligns across 9 bases. This CDR3 contains 16 residues. Trimming cost V 4 bases and J 8 bases; bases outside gene matches: 11. Germline CDR1 LGHDT, CDR2 YNNKEL (reference sequence). Written as DNA, the CDR3 is TGTGCCAGCAGCCTTAACGGGCTAGCGGGAACTGGGGAGCTGTTTTTT. This sequence encodes CASSLNGLAGTGELFF.

V gene TRBV14 combines with J gene TRBJ2-3; D is unclear. The V gene's germline CDR1 is SGHDN and CDR2 FVKESK. V lost 2 bases to trimming and J lost 5 bases, with 5 bases between them. This CDR3 comprises 12 residues. The chain's CDR3 is CASSQTGDTQYF. The CDR3 nucleotides are TGTGCCAGCAGCCAAACGGGAGATACGCAGTATTTT.

This clone was found a few times. The V gene is TRBV9, the J gene TRBJ1-3; no reliable D call. V was pared by 3 bases and J by 2 bases, with 12 bases between. Germline CDR1 reads SGDLS; CDR2 reads YYNGEE. This CDR3 has 15 amino acids. The CDR3 reads CASSARWGAGNTIYF. As DNA, the CDR3 is TGTGCCAGCAGCGCCCGTTGGGGAGCTGGAAACACCATATATTTT.

This rearrangement joins TRBV9 to TRBJ1-6, with D possibly TRBD1 on 6 matching bases. Germline CDR1 is SGDLS and CDR2 is YYNGEE. V dropped 3 bases and J dropped 6 bases, with 13 bases sitting between them. The CDR3 loop spans 15 amino acids. CDR3 residues: CASSAEGHSNSPLHF. The CDR3 coding sequence is TGTGCCAGCAGCGCAGAGGGACACAGTAATTCACCCCTCCACTTT. Complete variable domain (other parts from reference TRBV9 and TRBJ1-6): DSGVTQTPKHLITATGQRVTLRCSPRSGDLSVYWYQQSLDQGLQFLIQYYNGEERAKGNILERFSAQQFPDLHSELNLSSLELGDSALYFCASSAEGHSNSPLHFGNGTRLTVT.

This chain links TRBV19 with TRBJ1-5; no firm D call. Looked up from germline, CDR1 is LNHDA and CDR2 is SQIVND (reference sequence). The CDR3 length is 14 residues. Between the trimmed V and J ends, which lost 7 bases and 0 bases, there was a span of 10 bases. The CDR3 DNA is TGTGCCAGTACGGGAGACGGTAGCAATCAGCCCCAGCATTTT. Protein product: CASTGDGSNQPQHF.

V usage is TRBV19 and J usage is TRBJ1-5; the D is unclear. Germline CDR1 is LNHDA and CDR2 is SQIVND (reference sequence). This CDR3 has 13 amino acids. V lost 10 bases and J lost 2, with 12 bases in between. The CDR3 is CATARDGNQPQHF. In DNA form, the CDR3 reads TGTGCCACCGCCCGGGATGGCAATCAGCCCCAGCATTTT.

CDR3 coding DNA: TGTGCCAGCAGTACAGGGGTCAATCAGCCCCAGCATTTT. Encoded protein: CASSTGVNQPQHF. The J gene is TRBJ1-5, the V gene TRBV28; 7 nucleotides match TRBD1. The V segment lost 5 bases and the J segment 3 bases; nucleotides outside the gene matches: 1. The CDR3 loop spans 13 amino acids. In germline, CDR1 is MDHEN, CDR2 SYDVKM.

The rearrangement joins TRBV5-3 to TRBJ2-3; maybe TRBD2 (6 bases). TRBV5-3 is recorded as an ORF, its role being uncertain. The length of the CDR3 is 14 residues. V was cut by 10 bases and J by 1 base, with 16 bases left in between. The CDR3 sequence is CAVPSGGGTDTQYF. The CDR3 DNA follows: TGTGCCGTACCGAGTGGCGGGGGCACAGATACGCAGTATTTT.

The DNA for the CDR3 is TGTGCCAGCATCTATAGGGGGCTGAACTCCATTGAAGCTTTCTTT. This gives the protein CASIYRGLNSIEAFF. This chain links TRBV3-1 (or the pseudogene TRBV3-2) with TRBJ1-1; 7 nucleotides agree with TRBD1. Germline assignment: CDR1 LGHDT and CDR2 YNNKEL (reference sequence). The J segment lost 7 bases and the V segment lost 7 bases, leaving 15 bases of the junction unmatched. The CDR3 is made up of 15 amino acids.